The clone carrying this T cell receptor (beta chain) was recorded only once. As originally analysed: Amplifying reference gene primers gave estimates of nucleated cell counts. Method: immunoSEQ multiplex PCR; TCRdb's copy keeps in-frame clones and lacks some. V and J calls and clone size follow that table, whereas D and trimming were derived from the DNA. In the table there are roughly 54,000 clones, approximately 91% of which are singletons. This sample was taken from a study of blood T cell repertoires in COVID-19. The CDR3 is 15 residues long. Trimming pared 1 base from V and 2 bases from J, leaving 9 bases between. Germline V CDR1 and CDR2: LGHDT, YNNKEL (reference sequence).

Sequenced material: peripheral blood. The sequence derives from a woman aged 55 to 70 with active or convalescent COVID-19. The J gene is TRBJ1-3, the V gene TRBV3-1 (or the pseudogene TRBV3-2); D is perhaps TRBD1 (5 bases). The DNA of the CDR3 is TGTGCCAGCAGCCAAGCAGGGTCCCCTGGAAACACCATATATTTT. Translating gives CASSQAGSPGNTIYF.